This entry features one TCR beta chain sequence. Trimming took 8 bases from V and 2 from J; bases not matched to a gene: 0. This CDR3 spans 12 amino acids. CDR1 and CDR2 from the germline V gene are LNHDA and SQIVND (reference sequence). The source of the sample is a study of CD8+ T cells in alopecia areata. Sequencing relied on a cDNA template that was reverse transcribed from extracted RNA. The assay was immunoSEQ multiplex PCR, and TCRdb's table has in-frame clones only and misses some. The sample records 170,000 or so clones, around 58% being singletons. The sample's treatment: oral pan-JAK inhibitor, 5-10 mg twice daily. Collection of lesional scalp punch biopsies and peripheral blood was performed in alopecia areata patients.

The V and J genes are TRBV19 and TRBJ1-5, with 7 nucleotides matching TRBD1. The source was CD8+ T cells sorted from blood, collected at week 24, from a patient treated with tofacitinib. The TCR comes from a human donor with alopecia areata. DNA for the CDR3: TGTGCCAGTGGACAGGGCAATCAGCCCCAGCATTTT. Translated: CASGQGNQPQHF.